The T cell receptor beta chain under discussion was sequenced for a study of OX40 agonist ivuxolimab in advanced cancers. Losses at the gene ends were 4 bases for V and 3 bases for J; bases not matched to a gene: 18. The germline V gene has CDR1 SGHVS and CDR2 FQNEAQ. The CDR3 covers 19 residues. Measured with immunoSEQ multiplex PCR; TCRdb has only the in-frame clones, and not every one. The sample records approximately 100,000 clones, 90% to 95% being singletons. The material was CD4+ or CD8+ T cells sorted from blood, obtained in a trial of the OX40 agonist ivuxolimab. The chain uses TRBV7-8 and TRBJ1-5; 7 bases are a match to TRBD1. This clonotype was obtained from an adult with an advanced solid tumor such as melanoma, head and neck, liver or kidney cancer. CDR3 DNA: TGTGCCAGCAGCTCCCAACTTGGAGAGGGGGCCCCTCTCAATCAGCCCCAGCATTTT. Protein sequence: CASSSQLGEGAPLNQPQHF.